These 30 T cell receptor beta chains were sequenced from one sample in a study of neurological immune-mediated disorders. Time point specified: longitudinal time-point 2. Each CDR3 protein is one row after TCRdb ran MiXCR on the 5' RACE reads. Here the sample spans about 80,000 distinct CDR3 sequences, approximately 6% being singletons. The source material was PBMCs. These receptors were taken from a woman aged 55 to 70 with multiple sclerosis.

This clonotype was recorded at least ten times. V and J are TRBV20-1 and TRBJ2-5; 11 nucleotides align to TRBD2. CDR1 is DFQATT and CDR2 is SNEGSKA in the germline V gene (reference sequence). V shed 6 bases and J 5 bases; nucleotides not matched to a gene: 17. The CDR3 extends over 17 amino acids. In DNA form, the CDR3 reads TGCAGTGCAAAGGCACTAGCGGGGGCTGGTCTCTATGAGACCCAGTACTTC. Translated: CSAKALAGAGLYETQYF.

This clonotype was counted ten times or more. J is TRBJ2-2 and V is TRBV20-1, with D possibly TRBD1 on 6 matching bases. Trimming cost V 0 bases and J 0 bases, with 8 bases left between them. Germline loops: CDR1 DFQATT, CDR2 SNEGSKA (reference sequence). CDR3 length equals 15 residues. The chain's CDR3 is CSARDGTTNTGELFF. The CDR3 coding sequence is TGCAGTGCTAGAGATGGGACAACGAACACCGGGGAGCTGTTTTTT.

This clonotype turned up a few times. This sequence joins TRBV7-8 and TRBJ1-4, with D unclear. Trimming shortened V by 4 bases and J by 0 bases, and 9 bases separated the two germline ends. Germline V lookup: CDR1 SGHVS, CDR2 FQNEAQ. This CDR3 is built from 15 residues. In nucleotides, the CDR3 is TGTGCCAGCAGCTCAAACACTGCAACTAATGAAAAACTGTTTTTT. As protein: CASSSNTATNEKLFF. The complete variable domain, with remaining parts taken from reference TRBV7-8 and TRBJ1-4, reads GAGVSQSPRYKVAKRGQDVALRCDPISGHVSLFWYQQALGQGPEFLTYFQNEAQLDKSGLPSDRFFAERPEGSVSTLKIQRTQQEDSAVYLCASSSNTATNEKLFFGSGTQLSVL.

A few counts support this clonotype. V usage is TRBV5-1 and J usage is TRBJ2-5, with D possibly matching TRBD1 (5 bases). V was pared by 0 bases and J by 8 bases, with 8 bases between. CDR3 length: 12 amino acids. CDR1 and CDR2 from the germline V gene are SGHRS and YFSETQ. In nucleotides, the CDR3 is TGCGCCAGCAGCTTGGGTCAGGGAACCCAGTACTTC. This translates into CASSLGQGTQYF. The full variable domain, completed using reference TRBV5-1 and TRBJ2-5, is KAGVTQTPRYLIKTRGQQVTLSCSPISGHRSVSWYQQTPGQGLQFLFEYFSETQRNKGNFPGRFSGRQFSNSRSEMNVSTLELGDSALYLCASSLGQGTQYFGPGTRLLVL.

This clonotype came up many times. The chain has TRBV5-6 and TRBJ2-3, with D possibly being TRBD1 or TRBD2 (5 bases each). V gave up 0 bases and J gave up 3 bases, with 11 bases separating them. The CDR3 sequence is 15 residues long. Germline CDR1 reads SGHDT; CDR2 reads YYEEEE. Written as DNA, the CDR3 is TGTGCCAGCAGCTTGGTGGGGGATTCGACAGATACGCAGTATTTT. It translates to CASSLVGDSTDTQYF.

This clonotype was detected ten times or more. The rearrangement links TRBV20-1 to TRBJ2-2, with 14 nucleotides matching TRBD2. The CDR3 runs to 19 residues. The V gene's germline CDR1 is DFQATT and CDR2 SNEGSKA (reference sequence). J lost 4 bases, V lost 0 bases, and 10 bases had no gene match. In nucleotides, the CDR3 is TGCAGTGCTAGAGATACCGGGACTAGCGGGGGCCGGTTCACCGGGGAGCTGTTTTTT. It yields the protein CSARDTGTSGGRFTGELFF.

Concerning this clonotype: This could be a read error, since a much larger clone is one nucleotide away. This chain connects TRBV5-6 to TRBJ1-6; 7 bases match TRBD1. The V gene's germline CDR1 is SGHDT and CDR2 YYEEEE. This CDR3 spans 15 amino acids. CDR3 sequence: CASSLGQSYYSPLHF. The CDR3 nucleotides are TGTGCCAGCAGTTTGGGACAGTCCTATTATTCACCCCTCCACTTT.

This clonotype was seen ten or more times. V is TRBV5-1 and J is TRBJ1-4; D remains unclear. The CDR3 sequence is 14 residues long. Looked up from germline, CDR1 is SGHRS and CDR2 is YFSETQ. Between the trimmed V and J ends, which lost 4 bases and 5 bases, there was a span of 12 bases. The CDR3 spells CASSPDPPNEKLFF. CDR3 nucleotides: TGCGCCAGCAGCCCGGATCCCCCGAATGAAAAACTGTTTTTT.

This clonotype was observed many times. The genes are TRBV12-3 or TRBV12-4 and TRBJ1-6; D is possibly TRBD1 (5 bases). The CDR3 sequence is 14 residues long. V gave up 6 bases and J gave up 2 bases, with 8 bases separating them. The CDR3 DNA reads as TGTGCCAGCAGGGGACCCGCCTATAATTCACCCCTCCACTTT. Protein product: CASRGPAYNSPLHF.

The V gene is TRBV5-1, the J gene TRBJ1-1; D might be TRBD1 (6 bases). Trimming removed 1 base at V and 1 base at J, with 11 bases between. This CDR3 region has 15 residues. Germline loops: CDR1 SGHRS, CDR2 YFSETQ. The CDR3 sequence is CASSLPGQGNTEAFF. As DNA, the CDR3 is TGCGCCAGCAGCTTGCCGGGACAAGGGAACACTGAAGCTTTCTTT. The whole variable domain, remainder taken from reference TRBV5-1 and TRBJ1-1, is KAGVTQTPRYLIKTRGQQVTLSCSPISGHRSVSWYQQTPGQGLQFLFEYFSETQRNKGNFPGRFSGRQFSNSRSEMNVSTLELGDSALYLCASSLPGQGNTEAFFGQGTRLTVV.

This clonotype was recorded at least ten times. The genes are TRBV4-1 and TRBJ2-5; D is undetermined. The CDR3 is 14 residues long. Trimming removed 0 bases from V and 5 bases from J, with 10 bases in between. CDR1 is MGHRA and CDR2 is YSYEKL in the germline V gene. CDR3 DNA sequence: TGCGCCAGCAGCCAAGATCTCACTATGGAGACCCAGTACTTC. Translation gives CASSQDLTMETQYF.

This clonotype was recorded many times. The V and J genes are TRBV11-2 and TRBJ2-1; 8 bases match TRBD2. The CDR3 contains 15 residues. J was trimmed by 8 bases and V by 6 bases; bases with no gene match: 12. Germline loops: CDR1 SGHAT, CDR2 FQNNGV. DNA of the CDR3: TGTGCCAGCAGATCACGGGGACTAGGAAAGTATGAGCAGTTCTTC. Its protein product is CASRSRGLGKYEQFF.

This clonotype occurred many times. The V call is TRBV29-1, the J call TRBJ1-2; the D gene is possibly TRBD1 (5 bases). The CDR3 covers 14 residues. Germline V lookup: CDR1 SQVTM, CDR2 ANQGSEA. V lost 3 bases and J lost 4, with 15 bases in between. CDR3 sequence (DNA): TGCAGCGTTGAGGGGGGAGCCCCCCTCTATGGCTACACCTTC. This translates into CSVEGGAPLYGYTF.

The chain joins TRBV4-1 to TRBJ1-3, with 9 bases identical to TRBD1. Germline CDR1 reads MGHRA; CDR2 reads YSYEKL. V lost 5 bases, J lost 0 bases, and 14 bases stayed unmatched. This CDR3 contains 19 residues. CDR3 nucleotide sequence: TGCGCCAGCAGCAAAGCCTCCACCGGGACAGGGCTCTCTGGAAACACCATATATTTT. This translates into CASSKASTGTGLSGNTIYF.

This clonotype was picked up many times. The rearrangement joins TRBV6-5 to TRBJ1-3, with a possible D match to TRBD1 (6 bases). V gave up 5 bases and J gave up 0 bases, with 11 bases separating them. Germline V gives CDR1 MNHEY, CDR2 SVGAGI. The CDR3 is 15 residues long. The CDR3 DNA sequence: TGTGCCAGCAGTCTCAAGACAGGCTCTGGAAACACCATATATTTT. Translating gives CASSLKTGSGNTIYF.

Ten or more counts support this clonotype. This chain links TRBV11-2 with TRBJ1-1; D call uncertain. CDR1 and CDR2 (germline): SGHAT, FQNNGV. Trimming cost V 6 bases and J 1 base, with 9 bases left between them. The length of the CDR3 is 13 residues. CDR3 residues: CASRSTWNTEAFF. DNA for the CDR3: TGTGCCAGCAGGTCCACCTGGAACACTGAAGCTTTCTTT.

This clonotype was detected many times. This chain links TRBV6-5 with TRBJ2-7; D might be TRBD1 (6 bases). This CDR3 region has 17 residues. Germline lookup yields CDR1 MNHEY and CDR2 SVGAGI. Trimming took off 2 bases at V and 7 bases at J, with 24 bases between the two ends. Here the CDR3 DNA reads TGTGCCAGCAGTTACGATCTTCAGGTAGGGGGAGTCGCGGAGCAGTACTTC. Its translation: CASSYDLQVGGVAEQYF.

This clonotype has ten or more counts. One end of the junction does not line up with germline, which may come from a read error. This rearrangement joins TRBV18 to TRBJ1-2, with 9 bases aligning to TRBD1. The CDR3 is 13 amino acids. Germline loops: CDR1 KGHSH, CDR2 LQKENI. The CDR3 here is CASSPQGATGYTF. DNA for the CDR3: TGTGCCAGCTCGCCACAGGGGGCGACGGGCTACACCTTC.

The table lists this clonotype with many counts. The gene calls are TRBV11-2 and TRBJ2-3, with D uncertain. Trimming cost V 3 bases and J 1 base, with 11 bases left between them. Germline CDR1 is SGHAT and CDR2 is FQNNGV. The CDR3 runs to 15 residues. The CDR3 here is CASSFFVPGTDTQYF. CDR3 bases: TGTGCCAGCAGCTTCTTTGTCCCGGGCACAGATACGCAGTATTTT.

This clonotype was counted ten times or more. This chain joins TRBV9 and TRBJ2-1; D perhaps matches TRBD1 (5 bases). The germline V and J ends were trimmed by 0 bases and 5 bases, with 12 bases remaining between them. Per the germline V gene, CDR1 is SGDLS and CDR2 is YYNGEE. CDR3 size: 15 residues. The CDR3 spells CASSVAVTANNEQFF. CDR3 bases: TGTGCCAGCAGCGTAGCCGTGACAGCAAACAATGAGCAGTTCTTC.

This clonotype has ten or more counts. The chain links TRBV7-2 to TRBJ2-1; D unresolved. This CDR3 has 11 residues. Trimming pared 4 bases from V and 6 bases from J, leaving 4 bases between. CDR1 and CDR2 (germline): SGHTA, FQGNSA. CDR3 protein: CASSSFNEQFF. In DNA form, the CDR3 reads TGTGCCAGCAGCTCTTTCAATGAGCAGTTCTTC. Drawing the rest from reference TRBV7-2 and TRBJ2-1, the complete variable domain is GAGVSQSPSNKVTEKGKDVELRCDPISGHTALYWYRQSLGQGLEFLIYFQGNSAPDKSGLPSDRFSAERTGGSVSTLTIQRTQQEDSAVYLCASSSFNEQFFGPGTRLTVL.

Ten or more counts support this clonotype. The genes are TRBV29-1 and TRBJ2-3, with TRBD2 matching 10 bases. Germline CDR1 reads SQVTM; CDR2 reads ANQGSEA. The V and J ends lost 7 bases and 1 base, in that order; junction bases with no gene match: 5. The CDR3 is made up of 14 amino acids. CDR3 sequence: CSARTSGRTDTQYF. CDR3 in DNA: TGCAGCGCCCGGACTAGCGGACGCACAGATACGCAGTATTTT.

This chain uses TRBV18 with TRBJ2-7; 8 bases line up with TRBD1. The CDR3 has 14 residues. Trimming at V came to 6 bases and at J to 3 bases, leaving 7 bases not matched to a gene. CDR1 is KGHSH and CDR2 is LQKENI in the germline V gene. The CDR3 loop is CASSSGTGFYEQYF. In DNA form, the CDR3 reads TGTGCCAGCTCCTCTGGGACAGGTTTCTACGAGCAGTACTTC.

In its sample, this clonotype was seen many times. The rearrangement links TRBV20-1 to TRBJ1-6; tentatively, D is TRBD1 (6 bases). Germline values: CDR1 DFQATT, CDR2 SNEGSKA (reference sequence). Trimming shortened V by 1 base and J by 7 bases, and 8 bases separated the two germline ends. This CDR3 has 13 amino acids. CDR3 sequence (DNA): TGCAGTGCTAGAGCGGGGGCCAATTCACCCCTCCACTTT. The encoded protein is CSARAGANSPLHF.

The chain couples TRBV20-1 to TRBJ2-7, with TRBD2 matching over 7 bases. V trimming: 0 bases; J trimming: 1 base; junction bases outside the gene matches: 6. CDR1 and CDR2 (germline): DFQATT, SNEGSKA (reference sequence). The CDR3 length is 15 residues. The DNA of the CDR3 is TGCAGTGCTAGAGATTGGAGCGGGGCGTCCTACGAGCAGTACTTC. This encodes CSARDWSGASYEQYF.

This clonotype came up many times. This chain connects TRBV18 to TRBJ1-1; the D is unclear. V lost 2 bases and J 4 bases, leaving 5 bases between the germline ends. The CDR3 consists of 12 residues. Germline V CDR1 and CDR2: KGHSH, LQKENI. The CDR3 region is CASSPMPTEAFF. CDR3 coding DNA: TGTGCCAGCTCACCAATGCCCACTGAAGCTTTCTTT.

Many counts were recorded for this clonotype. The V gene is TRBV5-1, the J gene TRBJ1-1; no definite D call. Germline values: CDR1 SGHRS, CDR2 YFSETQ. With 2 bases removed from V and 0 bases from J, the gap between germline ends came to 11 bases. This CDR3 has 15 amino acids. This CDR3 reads CASSFSPIMNTEAFF. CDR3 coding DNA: TGCGCCAGCAGCTTTAGTCCAATAATGAACACTGAAGCTTTCTTT.

DNA for the CDR3: TGTGCCAGCAGCCAAGAAGGACAGCTTAATGAAAAACTGTTTTTT. This translates into CASSQEGQLNEKLFF. The J gene is TRBJ1-4, the V gene TRBV3-1; possible D gene TRBD1, 6 bases. Germline V gene lookup returns CDR1 LGHDT and CDR2 YNNKEL (reference sequence). V lost 0 bases, J lost 4 bases, and 9 bases lay in between. The CDR3 is 15 amino acids.

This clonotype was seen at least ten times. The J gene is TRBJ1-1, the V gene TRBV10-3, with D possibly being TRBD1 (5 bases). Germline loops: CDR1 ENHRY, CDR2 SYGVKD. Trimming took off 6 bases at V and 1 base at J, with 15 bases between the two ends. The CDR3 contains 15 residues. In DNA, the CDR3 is TGTGCCATCAGCCAAGATCAGGGACCGAACACTGAAGCTTTCTTT. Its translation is CAISQDQGPNTEAFF.

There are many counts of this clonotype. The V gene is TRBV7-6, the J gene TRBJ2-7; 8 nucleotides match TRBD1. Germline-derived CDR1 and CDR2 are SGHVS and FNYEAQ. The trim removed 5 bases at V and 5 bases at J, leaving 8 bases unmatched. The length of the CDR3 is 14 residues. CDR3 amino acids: CASSLWTGSDEQYF. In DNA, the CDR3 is TGTGCCAGCAGCCTGTGGACAGGGTCTGACGAGCAGTACTTC.